The entry that follows covers one T cell receptor (beta chain) sequence. This entry is derived from a study of blood T cell repertoires in COVID-19. In the study overall: T cells, B-cell-depleted T cells, or PBMCs supplied cDNA or gDNA.

With V trimmed by 4 bases and J by 2 bases, 7 bases remained unmatched. CDR1 and CDR2 from the germline V gene are SEHNR and FQNEAQ (reference sequence). This CDR3 has 15 amino acids. Source study methods: Estimates of nucleated cell counts were drawn from the amplification of reference gene primers. Assay: immunoSEQ multiplex PCR; the TCRdb copy retains only in-frame clones and omits some. Clone size and V and J calls were adopted from that table, with D and trimming inferred from the DNA. The sample lists about 230,000 clones, just under 90% occurring once. Participant age was 18 to 89 years, and participants resided in around 24 US areas. Cohort placement rested on clinical history that participants reported themselves.

The sequenced sample was PBMCs or T cells enriched from blood (not recorded which). The sequence derives from a woman in her twenties or thirties with acute COVID-19. The chain has TRBV7-9 and TRBJ2-7, with 8 bases matching TRBD1. The CDR3 nucleotides are TGTGCCAGCAGCTCCCGACAGGGGAAGACCTACGAGCAGTACTTC. Translating it yields CASSSRQGKTYEQYF.